A single sample is the source of the 6 T cell receptor beta chains below, sequenced in a study of blood T cell repertoires in COVID-19. Data came from immunoSEQ multiplex PCR; TCRdb stores just in-frame clones and leaves some out. The profile shows 45,000 or so clones, approximately 90% of them singletons. The sequenced sample consisted of peripheral blood. These receptors all stem from a man older than 75 with acute or convalescent COVID-19.

The chain employs TRBV29-1 and TRBJ2-3; tentatively, D is TRBD1 (5 bases). Trimming took 6 bases from V and 4 from J, leaving 14 bases between them. The CDR3 has 13 amino acids. Germline assignment: CDR1 SQVTM and CDR2 ANQGSEA. CDR3 protein: CSVCRVGADTQYF. The CDR3 nucleotides read TGCAGCGTATGCAGGGTTGGAGCAGATACGCAGTATTTT.

This chain connects TRBV5-8 to TRBJ1-2; D is unresolved. V shed 3 bases and J shed 4 bases, with 16 bases lying between them. Germline loops: CDR1 SGHTS, CDR2 YDEGEE. The CDR3 is 15 residues long. This CDR3 is CASSSRLGLAYGYTF. CDR3 nucleotide sequence: TGTGCCAGCAGCTCCAGACTAGGACTGGCCTATGGCTACACCTTC.

CDR3: CASSTTGGGEQFF. As DNA, the CDR3 is TGTGCCAGTAGTACGACAGGGGGGGGTGAGCAGTTCTTC. The rearrangement links TRBV19 to TRBJ2-1; TRBD1 agrees at 9 bases. The germline CDR1 and CDR2 sequences are LNHDA and SQIVND (reference sequence). The CDR3 spans 13 residues. The J segment lost 9 bases and the V segment lost 4 bases, leaving 4 bases of the junction unmatched.

The rearrangement joins TRBV29-1 to TRBJ1-1; D remains unclear. In germline, CDR1 is SQVTM, CDR2 ANQGSEA. V lost 5 bases to trimming and J lost 3 bases, with 16 bases between them. CDR3 length: 14 amino acids. The CDR3 loop reads CSVLKRPPYTEAFF. As DNA, the CDR3 is TGCAGCGTTTTGAAGAGGCCCCCGTACACTGAAGCTTTCTTT.

The gene calls are TRBV6-6 and TRBJ2-2; TRBD1 might be the D (6 bases). V lost 2 bases and J lost 1, with 8 bases in between. CDR1 is MNHNY and CDR2 is SVGAGI in the germline V gene (reference sequence). The CDR3 is 15 residues long. CDR3 sequence reads: CASSYPTGNTGELFF. CDR3 DNA sequence: TGTGCCAGCAGTTACCCGACAGGGAACACCGGGGAGCTGTTTTTT.

V is TRBV19 and J is TRBJ2-7; 13 positions match TRBD2. The germline CDR1 and CDR2 sequences are LNHDA and SQIVND (reference sequence). With 5 bases clipped from V and 0 bases from J, the junction kept 4 bases outside the gene matches. The CDR3 runs 16 residues. CDR3 residues: CASSPTSGGHSYEQYF. CDR3 bases: TGTGCCAGTAGTCCGACTAGCGGGGGGCACTCCTACGAGCAGTACTTC. Combining the CDR3 with reference TRBV19 and TRBJ2-7 gives the whole variable domain DGGITQSPKYLFRKEGQNVTLSCEQNLNHDAMYWYRQDPGQGLRLIYYSQIVNDFQKGDIAEGYSVSREKKESFPLTVTSAQKNPTAFYLCASSPTSGGHSYEQYFGPGTRLTVT.